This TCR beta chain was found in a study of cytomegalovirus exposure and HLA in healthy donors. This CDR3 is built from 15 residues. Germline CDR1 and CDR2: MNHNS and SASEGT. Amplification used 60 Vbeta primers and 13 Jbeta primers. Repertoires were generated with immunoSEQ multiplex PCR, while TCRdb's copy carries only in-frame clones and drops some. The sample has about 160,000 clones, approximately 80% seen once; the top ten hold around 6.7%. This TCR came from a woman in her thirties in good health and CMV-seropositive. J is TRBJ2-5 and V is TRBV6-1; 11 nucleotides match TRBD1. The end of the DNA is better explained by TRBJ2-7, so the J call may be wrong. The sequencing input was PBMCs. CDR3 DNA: TGTGCCAGCAGTGTAACCGGGACAGGGGGATACGAGCAGTACTTC. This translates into CASSVTGTGGYEQYF.